This TCR beta chain appears in the sequencing data of a study of vaccination effects on CD4 cells after COVID-19. Unmatched junction bases numbered 4, after V lost 4 bases and J lost 1 base. The length of the CDR3 is 15 residues. In germline, CDR1 is SGHKS, CDR2 YYEKEE (reference sequence). In the ViraFEST assay, antigen-specific CD4+ clonotypes were identified by expansion after peptide-pool stimulation. With more than 9 days of culture completed, CD4+ T cells were isolated. Vaccine recipients lacked prior SARS-CoV-2 infection and had negative nucleocapsid antibodies. Days 3 and 7 saw half the medium replaced with IL-2 medium. Concerning this clone itself: Its target is unknown.

Here immunoSEQ multiplex PCR was the method, and the copy in TCRdb shows in-frame clones only, minus some. Here the sample spans around 71,000 clones, approximately 70% being singletons. This clonotype was sampled from a human donor who received a COVID-19 vaccine. This sequence joins TRBV5-5 and TRBJ2-7, with TRBD1 matching over 11 bases. This material consisted of CD4+ T cells from PBMCs cultured with HCoV-OC43 spike peptides, taken before COVID-19 vaccination. As for subset: HCoV-OC43 spike overlapping peptide pool stimulation. The CDR3 DNA reads TGTGCCAGCAGCCGGGACAGGGGGGGATCCTACGAGCAGTACGTC. This encodes CASSRDRGGSYEQYV.